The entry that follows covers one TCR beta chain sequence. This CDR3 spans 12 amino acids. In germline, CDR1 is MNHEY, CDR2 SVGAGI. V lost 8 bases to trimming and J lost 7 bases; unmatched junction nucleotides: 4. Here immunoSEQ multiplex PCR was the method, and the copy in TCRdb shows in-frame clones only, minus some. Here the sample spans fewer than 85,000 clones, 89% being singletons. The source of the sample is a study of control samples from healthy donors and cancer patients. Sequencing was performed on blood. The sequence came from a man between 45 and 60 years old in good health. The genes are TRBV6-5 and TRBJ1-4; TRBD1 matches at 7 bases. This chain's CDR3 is CASGRTGEKLFF. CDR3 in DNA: TGTGCCAGCGGAAGGACAGGTGAAAAACTGTTTTTT.